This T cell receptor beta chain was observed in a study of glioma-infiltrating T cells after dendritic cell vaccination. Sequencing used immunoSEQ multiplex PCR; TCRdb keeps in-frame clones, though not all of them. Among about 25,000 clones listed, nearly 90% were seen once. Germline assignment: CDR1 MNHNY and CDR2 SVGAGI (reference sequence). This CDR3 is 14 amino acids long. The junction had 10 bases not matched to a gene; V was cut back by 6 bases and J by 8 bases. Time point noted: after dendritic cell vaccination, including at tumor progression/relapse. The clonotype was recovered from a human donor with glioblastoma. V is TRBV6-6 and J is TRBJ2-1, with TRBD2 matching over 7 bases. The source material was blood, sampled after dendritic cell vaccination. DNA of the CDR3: TGTGCCAGCAGACCGGGACTATCGTCCCATGAGCAGTTCTTC. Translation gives CASRPGLSSHEQFF.